Shown below are 3 T cell receptor beta chains from a single sample sequenced in a study of shared clonotypes between healthy human individuals. Using immunoSEQ multiplex PCR, the repertoire was profiled, and TCRdb retains in-frame clones only, with some absent. The top ten clones hold 0.89% of a sample with about 1.1 million clones, approximately 77% of them seen once. The sequenced sample was memory CD4+ T cells from PBMCs. Subset: CD45RA-negative fraction. The receptors were gathered from a man between 18 and 35 years old in good health. Some clones in this sample may be carry-over from other donors' samples.

This clone came up many times. The same CDR3 arises from other DNA sequences in this sample as well. The chain uses TRBV5-1 and TRBJ1-2; D uncertain. V was clipped by 6 bases and J by 2 bases, with 11 bases between them. This CDR3 has 13 residues. Germline CDR1 is SGHRS and CDR2 is YFSETQ. The chain's CDR3 is CASTLGGNYGYTF. The CDR3 nucleotides are TGCGCCAGCACCCTCGGAGGCAACTATGGCTACACCTTC.

The gene calls are TRBV30 and TRBJ2-3; D gene ambiguous. Trimming shortened V by 4 bases and J by 4 bases, and 15 bases separated the two germline ends. From germline, CDR1 is GTSNPN and CDR2 SVGIG (reference sequence). CDR3 length: 14 residues. CDR3 amino acids: CAWTAGQAADTQYF. Here the CDR3 DNA reads TGTGCCTGGACGGCCGGTCAGGCGGCAGATACGCAGTATTTT.

On this clone itself: The missing conserved phenylalanine or tryptophan at the end of this CDR3 makes a read error likely. The limits of the CDR3 on the DNA are not certain, so only TCRdb's listed CDR3 is given. The V gene is TRBV28, the J gene TRBJ2-7; the D call TRBD2 from the table was never checked on the DNA. The length of the CDR3 is 10 amino acids, counting both ends. CDR1 is MDHEN and CDR2 is SYDVKM in the germline V gene. CDR3 protein: CASSFSSLGL.